This T cell receptor beta chain comes out of a study of blood T cell repertoires in COVID-19. The repertoire was sequenced with immunoSEQ multiplex PCR; TCRdb's copy has only in-frame clones and lacks some. Here the sample spans roughly 57,000 clones, 89% being singletons. CDR3 length: 15 residues. V gene TRBV7-5 combines with J gene TRBJ1-2. TRBV7-5 is shown as a pseudogene. The sequencing sample was made of peripheral blood. This TCR was sampled from a human donor in a cohort sampled during active COVID-19. Here the CDR3 reads CARSLGGVKRYGYTF. DNA for the CDR3: TGTGCCAGAAGCTTAGGTGGCGTCAAGAGGTATGGCTACACCTTC.